A single T cell receptor beta chain is shown here with its context. As yet, its antigen is unknown. These data belong to a study of beta chain features in type 1 diabetes. Study context: Healthy donors resembled patients in age, gender and cell yields. Taken together, all samples contributed 95 million to 110 million examined sorted cells. General study results and limits: Moderate yet significant TCRB CDR3 shortening was seen in Type 1 diabetes patients in all four CD4+ subsets. Patients showed naive, central memory and Treg TCRB repertoires that appeared more similar than those of healthy donors.

Expressed TCRB transcripts were sequenced after all isolated RNA was converted to cDNA. Method: immunoSEQ multiplex PCR; TCRdb's copy keeps in-frame clones and lacks some. The sample shows roughly 180,000 clones, approximately 8.1% of them seen only once. It was via CD45RO/CCR7/CD25/CD127/CD95/CD27 that CD4+ naive, central memory, regulatory and stem cell-like memory cells were sorted. The CDR3 runs to 18 residues. The sequencing sample was made of central memory CD4+ T cells from blood. The clonotype originates from a man between 18 and 35 years old with type 1 diabetes. The V call is TRBV21-1, the J call TRBJ2-3; the table names TRBD1, a call not compared with the DNA. TRBV21-1 is classified as a pseudogene. CDR3 amino acids: CASSKAPTGPLHTDTQYF. The CDR3 DNA follows: TGTGCCAGCAGCAAAGCCCCGACAGGGCCCCTCCACACAGATACGCAGTATTTT.